Listed below are T cell receptor beta chains from one sample, sequenced in a study of cytomegalovirus exposure and HLA in healthy donors. The data were produced by immunoSEQ multiplex PCR, yet TCRdb's version contains in-frame clones alone and is incomplete. The sample table includes about 60,000 clones. Source material: PBMCs. Receptors were obtained from a boy aged 10-17 years in good health and CMV-seronegative. Each CDR3 is given with its conserved first and last residue. The D gene is left open where the match is weak.

>NA|TRBJ2-7|TRBV5-1
TGCGCCAGCAGTGAACAGGACTACGAGCAGTACTTC
CASSEQDYEQYF
>NA|TRBJ2-5|TRBV1
TGCACCAGCCCCAGGGGACTAGCGGGAGGCCTCCAAGAGACCCAGTACTTC
CTSPRGLAGGLQETQYF
>NA|TRBJ2-1|TRBV11-2
TGTGCCAGCAGCTTAGGGGGTAGCGCAGGCAATGAGCAGTTCTTC
CASSLGGSAGNEQFF
>NA|TRBJ2-5|TRBV29-1
TGCAGCGTCGCTAGGGAGACCCAGTACTTC
CSVARETQYF
>NA|TRBJ2-3|TRBV27
TGTGCCAGCACCACAGGGTTATCTAGCACAGATACGCAGTATTTT
CASTTGLSSTDTQYF
>TRBD1|TRBJ1-1|TRBV19
TGTGCCAGTACAGGGGGCTACACTGAAGCTTTCTTT
CASTGGYTEAFF
>TRBD1|TRBJ1-5|TRBV29-1
TGCAGCATCCAGGGGGCAAGCAATCAGCCCCAGCATTTT
CSIQGASNQPQHF
>TRBD1|TRBJ1-4|TRBV7-8
TGTGCCAGCAGCGGGCGGGACAGGGGCCCTTTTGGAGAAAAACTGTTTTTT
CASSGRDRGPFGEKLFF
>TRBD1|TRBJ2-7|TRBV7-9
TGTGCCAGCAGCCCCTCCAGGACAGGACCTACCTACGAGCAGTACTTC
CASSPSRTGPTYEQYF
>NA|TRBJ2-7|TRBV7-2
TGTGCCAGCAGCTTTAAGACAGGAACCTACGAGCAGTACTTC
CASSFKTGTYEQYF
>TRBD1|TRBJ2-1|TRBV7-9
TGTGCCAGCAGCCCGCGGGACAGGGGATCCTACAATGAGCAGTTCTTC
CASSPRDRGSYNEQFF
>NA|TRBJ2-2|TRBV5-1
TGCGCCAGCAGCCCCGCGGGGTGGGAAGGGGAGCTGTTTTTT
CASSPAGWEGELFF
>TRBD2|TRBJ2-7|TRBV7-9
TGTGCCAGCGCCGCTACTAGCGGGGGCCCAAGCTCCTACGAGCAGTACTTC
CASAATSGGPSSYEQYF
>TRBD1|TRBJ1-5|TRBV29-1
TGCAGCGTTGAAGATTCAGACAGGGGCGATCAGCCCCAGCATTTT
CSVEDSDRGDQPQHF